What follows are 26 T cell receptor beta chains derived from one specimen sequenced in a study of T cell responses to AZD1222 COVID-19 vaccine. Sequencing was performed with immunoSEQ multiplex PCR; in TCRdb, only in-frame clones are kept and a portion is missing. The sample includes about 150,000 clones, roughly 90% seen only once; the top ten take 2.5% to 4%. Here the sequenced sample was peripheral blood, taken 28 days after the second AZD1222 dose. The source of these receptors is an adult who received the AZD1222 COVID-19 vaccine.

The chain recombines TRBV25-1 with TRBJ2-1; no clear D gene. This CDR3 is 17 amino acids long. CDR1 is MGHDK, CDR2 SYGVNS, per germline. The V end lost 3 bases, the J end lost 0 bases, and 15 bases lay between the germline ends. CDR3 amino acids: CASSEAPISRSYNEQFF. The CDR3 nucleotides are TGTGCCAGCAGTGAGGCCCCAATCTCCCGCTCCTACAATGAGCAGTTCTTC.

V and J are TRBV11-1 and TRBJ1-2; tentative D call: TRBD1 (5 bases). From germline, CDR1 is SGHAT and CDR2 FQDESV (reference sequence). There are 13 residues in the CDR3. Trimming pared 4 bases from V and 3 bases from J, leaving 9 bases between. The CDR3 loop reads CASSSTVYYGYTF. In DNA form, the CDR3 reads TGTGCCAGCAGCTCGACAGTTTACTATGGCTACACCTTC.

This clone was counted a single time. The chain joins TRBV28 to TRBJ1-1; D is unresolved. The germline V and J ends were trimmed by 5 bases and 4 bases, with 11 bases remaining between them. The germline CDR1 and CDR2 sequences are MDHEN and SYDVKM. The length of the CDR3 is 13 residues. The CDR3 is CASSPHGSTEAFF. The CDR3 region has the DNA TGTGCCAGCAGTCCCCACGGCAGCACTGAAGCTTTCTTT.

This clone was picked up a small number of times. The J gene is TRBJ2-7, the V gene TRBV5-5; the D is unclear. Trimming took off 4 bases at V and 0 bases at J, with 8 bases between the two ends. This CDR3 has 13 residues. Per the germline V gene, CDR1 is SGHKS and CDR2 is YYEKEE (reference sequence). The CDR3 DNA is TGTGCCAGCAGCCCAAGTTTCTCCTACGAGCAGTACTTC. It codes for CASSPSFSYEQYF.

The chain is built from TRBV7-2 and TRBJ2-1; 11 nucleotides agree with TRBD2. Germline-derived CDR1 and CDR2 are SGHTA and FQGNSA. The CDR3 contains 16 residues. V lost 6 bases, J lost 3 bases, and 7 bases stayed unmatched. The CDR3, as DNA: TGTGCCAGCAGTCAGATTAGCGGGGGGGTCTACAATGAGCAGTTCTTC. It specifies CASSQISGGVYNEQFF.

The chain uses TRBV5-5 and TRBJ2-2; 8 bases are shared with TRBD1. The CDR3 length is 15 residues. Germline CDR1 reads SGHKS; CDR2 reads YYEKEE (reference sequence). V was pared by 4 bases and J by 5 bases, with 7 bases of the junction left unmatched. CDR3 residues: CASSQQGQGTGELFF. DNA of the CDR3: TGTGCCAGCAGCCAACAAGGACAGGGAACCGGGGAGCTGTTTTTT.

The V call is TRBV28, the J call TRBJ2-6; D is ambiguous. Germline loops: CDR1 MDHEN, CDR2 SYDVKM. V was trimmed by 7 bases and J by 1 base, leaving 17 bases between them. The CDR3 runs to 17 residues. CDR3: CASTSYGLSSGANVLTF. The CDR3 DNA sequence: TGTGCCAGCACCTCGTATGGCCTTAGTTCTGGGGCCAACGTCCTGACTTTC.

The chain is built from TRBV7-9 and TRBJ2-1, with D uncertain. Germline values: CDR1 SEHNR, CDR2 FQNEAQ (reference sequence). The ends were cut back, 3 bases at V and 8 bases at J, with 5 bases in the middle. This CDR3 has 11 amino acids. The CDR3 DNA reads TGTGCCAGCAGCTTCCGGGATGAGCAGTTCTTC. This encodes CASSFRDEQFF.

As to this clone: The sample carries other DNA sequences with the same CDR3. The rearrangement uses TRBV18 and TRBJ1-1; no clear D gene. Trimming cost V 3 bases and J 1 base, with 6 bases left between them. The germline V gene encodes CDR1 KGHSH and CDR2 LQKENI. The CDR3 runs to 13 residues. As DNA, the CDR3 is TGTGCCAGCTCACCTACGAGGAACACTGAAGCTTTCTTT. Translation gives CASSPTRNTEAFF.

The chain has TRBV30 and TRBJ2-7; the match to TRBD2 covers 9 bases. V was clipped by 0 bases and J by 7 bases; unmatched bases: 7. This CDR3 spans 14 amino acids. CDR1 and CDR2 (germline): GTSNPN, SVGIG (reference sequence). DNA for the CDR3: TGTGCCTGGAGTGTACAGGCGGGAGGGGATGAGCAGTACTTC. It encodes CAWSVQAGGDEQYF.

CDR3 sequence reads: CASSQEPAGEIYEQYF. Written as DNA, the CDR3 is TGCGCCAGCAGCCAAGAGCCAGCGGGAGAGATTTACGAGCAGTACTTC. V gene TRBV4-3 combines with J gene TRBJ2-7, with 8 nucleotides matching TRBD2. Germline V lookup: CDR1 LGHNA, CDR2 YSLEER. V lost 0 bases and J lost 4; bases outside the gene matches: 8. CDR3 length: 16 residues.

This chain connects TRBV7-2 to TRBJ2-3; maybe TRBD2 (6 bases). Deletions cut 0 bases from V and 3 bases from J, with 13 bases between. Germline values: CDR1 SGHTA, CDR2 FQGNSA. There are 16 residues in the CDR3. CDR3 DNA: TGTGCCAGCAGCTTAGCCTGGGGCAGCGGGACAGATACGCAGTATTTT. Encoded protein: CASSLAWGSGTDTQYF.

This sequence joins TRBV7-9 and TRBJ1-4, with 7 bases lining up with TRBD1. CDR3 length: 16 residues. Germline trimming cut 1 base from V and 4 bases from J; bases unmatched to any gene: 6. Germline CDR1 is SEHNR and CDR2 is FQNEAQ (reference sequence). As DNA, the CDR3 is TGTGCCAGCAGCTTAGTGAGGGGGCAGGGTAATGAAAAACTGTTTTTT. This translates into CASSLVRGQGNEKLFF.

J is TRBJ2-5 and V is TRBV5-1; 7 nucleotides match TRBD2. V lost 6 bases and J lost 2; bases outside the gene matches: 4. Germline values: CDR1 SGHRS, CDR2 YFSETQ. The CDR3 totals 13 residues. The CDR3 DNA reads TGCGCCAGCACCTCTAGCGGACAAGAGACCCAGTACTTC. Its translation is CASTSSGQETQYF.

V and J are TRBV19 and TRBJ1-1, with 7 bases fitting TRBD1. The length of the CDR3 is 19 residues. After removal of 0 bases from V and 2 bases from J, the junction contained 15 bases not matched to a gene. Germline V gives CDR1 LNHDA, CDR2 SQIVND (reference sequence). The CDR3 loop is CASSIDPRDRLTINTEAFF. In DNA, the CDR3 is TGTGCCAGTAGTATAGACCCGCGGGACAGATTAACTATAAACACTGAAGCTTTCTTT.

Written as DNA, the CDR3 is TGTGCCAGCAGAAGAAGTAGCGGGATGTCCTACAATGAGCAGTTCTTC. Translated, it gives CASRRSSGMSYNEQFF. The V call is TRBV27, the J call TRBJ2-1; 8 bases line up with TRBD2. From germline, CDR1 is MNHEY and CDR2 SMNVEV (reference sequence). This CDR3 spans 16 amino acids. V shed 6 bases and J 1 base; nucleotides not matched to a gene: 8.

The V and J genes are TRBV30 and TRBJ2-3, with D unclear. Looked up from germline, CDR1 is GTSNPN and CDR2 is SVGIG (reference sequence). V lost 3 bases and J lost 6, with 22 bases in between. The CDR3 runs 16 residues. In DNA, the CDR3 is TGTGCCTGGAGGGCCCCGTGGCTAGATGGTGGGGATACGCAGTATTTT. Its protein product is CAWRAPWLDGGDTQYF.

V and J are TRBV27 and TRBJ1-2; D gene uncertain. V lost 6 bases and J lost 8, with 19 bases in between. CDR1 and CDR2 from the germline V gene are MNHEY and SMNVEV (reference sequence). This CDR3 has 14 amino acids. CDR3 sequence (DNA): TGTGCCAGCAGCCAAAATGGAGGCCAAAGCGGCTACACCTTC. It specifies CASSQNGGQSGYTF.

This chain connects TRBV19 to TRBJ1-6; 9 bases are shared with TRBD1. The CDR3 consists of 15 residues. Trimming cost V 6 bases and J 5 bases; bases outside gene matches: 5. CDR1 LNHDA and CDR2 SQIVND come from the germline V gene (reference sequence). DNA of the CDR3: TGTGCCAGTAGCAGGACAGGGGAAAATAATTCACCCCTCCACTTT. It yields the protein CASSRTGENNSPLHF.

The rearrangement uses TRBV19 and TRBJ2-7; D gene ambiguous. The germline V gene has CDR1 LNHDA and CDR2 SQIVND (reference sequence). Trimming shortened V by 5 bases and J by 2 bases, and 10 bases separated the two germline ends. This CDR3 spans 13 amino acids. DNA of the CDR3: TGTGCCAGTAGTGGGTCGGTTGCCTACGAGCAGTACTTC. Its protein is CASSGSVAYEQYF.

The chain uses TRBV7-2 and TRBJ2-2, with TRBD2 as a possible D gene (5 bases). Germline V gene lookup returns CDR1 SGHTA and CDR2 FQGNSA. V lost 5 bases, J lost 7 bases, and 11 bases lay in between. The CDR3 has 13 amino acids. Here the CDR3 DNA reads TGTGCCAGCAGCCCCGACTACGTCGGGGAGCTGTTTTTT. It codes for CASSPDYVGELFF. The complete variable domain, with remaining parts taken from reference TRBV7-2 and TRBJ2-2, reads GAGVSQSPSNKVTEKGKDVELRCDPISGHTALYWYRQSLGQGLEFLIYFQGNSAPDKSGLPSDRFSAERTGGSVSTLTIQRTQQEDSAVYLCASSPDYVGELFFGEGSRLTVL.

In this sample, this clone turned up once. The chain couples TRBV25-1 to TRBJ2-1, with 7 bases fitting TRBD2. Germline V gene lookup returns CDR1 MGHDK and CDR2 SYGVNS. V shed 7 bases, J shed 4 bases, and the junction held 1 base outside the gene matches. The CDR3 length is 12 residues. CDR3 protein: CASKREYNEQFF. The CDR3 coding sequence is TGTGCCAGCAAGCGGGAATACAATGAGCAGTTCTTC.

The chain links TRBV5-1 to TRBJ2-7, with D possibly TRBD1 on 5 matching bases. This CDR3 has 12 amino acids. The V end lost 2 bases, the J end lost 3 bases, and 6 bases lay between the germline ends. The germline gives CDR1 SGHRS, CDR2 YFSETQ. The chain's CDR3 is CASSLGDYEQYF. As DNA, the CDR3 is TGCGCCAGCAGCTTAGGGGACTACGAGCAGTACTTC.

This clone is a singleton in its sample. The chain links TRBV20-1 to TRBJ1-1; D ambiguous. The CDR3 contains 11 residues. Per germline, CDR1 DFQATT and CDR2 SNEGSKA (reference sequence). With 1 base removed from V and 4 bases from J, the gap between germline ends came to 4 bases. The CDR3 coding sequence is TGCAGTGCTAGAGTTCTCACTGAAGCTTTCTTT. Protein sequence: CSARVLTEAFF.

Written as DNA, the CDR3 is TGTGCCAGTAGTCCACAGAGCCTCACCAATCAGCCCCAGCATTTT. This sequence encodes CASSPQSLTNQPQHF. The chain couples TRBV19 to TRBJ1-5; D remains unclear. The CDR3 has 15 residues. V was trimmed by 5 bases and J by 3 bases, leaving 14 bases between them. Germline CDR1 and CDR2: LNHDA and SQIVND (reference sequence).

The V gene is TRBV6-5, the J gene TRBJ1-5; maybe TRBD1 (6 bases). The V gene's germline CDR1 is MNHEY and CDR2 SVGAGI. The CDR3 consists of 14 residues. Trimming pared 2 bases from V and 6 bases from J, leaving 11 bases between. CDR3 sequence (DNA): TGTGCCAGCAGTTACAGGGGGTTGATTCAGCCCCAGCATTTT. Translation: CASSYRGLIQPQHF.